This TCR beta chain was identified in a study of T-cell reconstitution after alpha-beta-depleted transplantation in children. This clonotype has ten or more counts. Germline values: CDR1 SGHTA, CDR2 FQGNSA. This CDR3 spans 15 amino acids. Trimming shortened V by 1 base and J by 9 bases, and 16 bases separated the two germline ends. Preparation of the TCRbeta library involved a method that used unique molecular identifiers. Using its own MiXCR run on the PCR reads, TCRdb lists one record per CDR3 protein. The sample records about 610,000 distinct CDR3 sequences, under 12% being singletons. Here the sequenced sample was PBMCs from the stem cell graft donor, taken from the stem cell graft. The receptor was derived from a human donor who donated a stem cell graft to a child with acute myeloid leukemia. V is TRBV7-2 and J is TRBJ2-1, with TRBD1 as a possible D gene (6 bases). This CDR3 is CASSLGSQGKAEQFF. The CDR3 nucleotides are TGTGCCAGCAGCTTAGGGAGTCAGGGGAAGGCTGAGCAGTTCTTC.